A single T cell receptor beta chain is shown here with its context. Germline assignment: CDR1 SGDLS and CDR2 YYNGEE. The CDR3 length is 14 residues. Trimming stripped 0 bases from V and 5 bases from J, with 8 bases between. This record comes from a study of blood T cell repertoires in COVID-19. Data came from immunoSEQ multiplex PCR; TCRdb stores just in-frame clones and leaves some out. The data hold 130,000 to 150,000 clones, with approximately 89% observed a single time. Sequenced input: peripheral blood. This receptor was taken from a human donor in a cohort sampled during active COVID-19. The chain couples TRBV9 to TRBJ2-2, with D possibly being TRBD1 (5 bases). This CDR3 reads CASSVAGATGELFF. The CDR3 nucleotides read TGTGCCAGCAGCGTAGCTGGGGCAACCGGGGAGCTGTTTTTT.